This T cell receptor (beta chain) comes out of a study of CD8 T cells in Susac syndrome. Sequencing of TCR beta, carried out with a high-throughput approach, was applied to CD8+ and CD4+ T cells from the blood. The CDR3 contains 11 residues. Trimming took off 6 bases at V and 8 bases at J, with 13 bases between the two ends. Germline assignment: CDR1 DFQATT and CDR2 SNEGSKA (reference sequence). The authors reverse transcribed 0.5 to 1 ug RNA with random hexamers. TCRdb analysed the immunoSEQ multiplex PCR reads with MiXCR anew, one entry per CDR3 protein. The sample records about 180,000 distinct CDR3 sequences, 90% to 96% being singletons.

The material sequenced was CD4+ T cells from PBMCs. The receptor comes from a human donor with multiple sclerosis. The rearrangement joins TRBV20-1 to TRBJ1-2; D is undetermined. In DNA, the CDR3 is TGCAGTGCCCCGTTGGGAGAGGGCTACACCTTC. Translating it yields CSAPLGEGYTF.